These 10 T cell receptor beta chains originate from one sample sequenced in a study of blood T cell repertoires in COVID-19. Generated by immunoSEQ multiplex PCR, the TCRdb table keeps only in-frame clones and is missing some. This sample yields about 440,000 clones, of which about 87% are seen a single time; over 10% belongs to the top ten. The sample was peripheral blood. The receptor set was obtained from a woman aged 45 to 65 with COVID-19, enrolled during active disease.

The chain has TRBV6-5 and TRBJ1-1; 9 positions match TRBD1. With 10 bases clipped from V and 1 base from J, the junction kept 7 bases outside the gene matches. This CDR3 has 14 residues. The germline gives CDR1 MNHEY, CDR2 SVGAGI. The CDR3 DNA reads TGTGCCACCGAACTGGGACAGGGGAACACTGAAGCTTTCTTT. It yields the protein CATELGQGNTEAFF.

The chain links TRBV7-3 to TRBJ1-2; D not resolved. V lost 2 bases, J lost 2 bases, and 9 bases lay in between. The V gene's germline CDR1 is SGHTA and CDR2 FQGTGA. The CDR3 length is 14 residues. The CDR3 here is CASSLSPGNYGYTF. CDR3 in DNA: TGTGCCAGCAGCTTATCTCCCGGGAACTATGGCTACACCTTC. Combining the CDR3 with reference TRBV7-3 and TRBJ1-2 gives the whole variable domain GAGVSQTPSNKVTEKGKYVELRCDPISGHTALYWYRQSLGQGPEFLIYFQGTGAADDSGLPNDRFFAVRPEGSVSTLKIQRTERGDSAVYLCASSLSPGNYGYTFGSGTRLTVV.

This chain connects TRBV3-1 (or the pseudogene TRBV3-2) to TRBJ1-2, with D unclear. The germline V gene has CDR1 LGHDT and CDR2 YNNKEL (reference sequence). The length of the CDR3 is 14 residues. Trimming took 0 bases from V and 8 from J, leaving 13 bases between them. DNA of the CDR3: TGTGCCAGCAGCCAAGAAAACCTCGACGGGGGCTACACCTTC. Translation gives CASSQENLDGGYTF.

The chain is built from TRBV11-2 and TRBJ1-1; a weak D match, TRBD1 (6 bases). CDR1 is SGHAT, CDR2 FQNNGV, per germline. The CDR3 consists of 13 residues. Deletions cut 6 bases from V and 4 bases from J, with 12 bases between. CDR3 coding DNA: TGTGCCAGCAGTTTATCAGGGGTCACTGAAGCTTTCTTT. It specifies CASSLSGVTEAFF.

This chain uses TRBV5-1 with TRBJ1-1, with TRBD1 as a possible D gene (6 bases). Trimming removed 2 bases from V and 1 base from J, with 12 bases in between. The germline gives CDR1 SGHRS, CDR2 YFSETQ. The CDR3 has 15 residues. The CDR3 reads CASSLTGSGNTEAFF. The CDR3 DNA reads TGCGCCAGCAGCTTAACAGGGTCGGGGAACACTGAAGCTTTCTTT.

The table lists this clone with a count of one. The chain uses TRBV24-1 and TRBJ2-3, with a tentative D call TRBD2 (6 bases). V lost 9 bases, J lost 1 base, and 25 bases lay in between. The length of the CDR3 is 18 residues. The V gene's germline CDR1 is KGHDR and CDR2 SFDVKD. The CDR3 sequence: CATSTGGGRGIRTDTQYF. The CDR3 nucleotides are TGTGCCACCTCCACCGGAGGCGGGCGGGGCATTCGCACAGATACGCAGTATTTT.

The chain recombines TRBV18 with TRBJ2-7, with 10 bases fitting TRBD2. The CDR3 covers 15 residues. V shed 3 bases and J 7 bases; nucleotides not matched to a gene: 9. Germline V gene data show CDR1 as KGHSH and CDR2 as LQKENI. The CDR3 loop is CASSPERGGLGEQYF. CDR3 DNA sequence: TGTGCCAGCTCACCGGAGCGGGGGGGCCTGGGAGAGCAGTACTTC.

The chain joins TRBV5-3 to TRBJ1-2; a possible D gene is TRBD1 (6 bases). TRBV5-3 is filed as an ORF, its function uncertain. The CDR3 totals 14 residues. The germline V and J ends were trimmed by 0 bases and 4 bases, with 10 bases remaining between them. CDR3 region: CARSLVGGTYGYTF. The CDR3 DNA sequence: TGTGCCAGAAGCTTGGTAGGGGGAACCTATGGCTACACCTTC.

CDR3 loop: CASSVGQGQGAGELFF. The CDR3 DNA is TGTGCCAGCAGCGTAGGACAAGGACAGGGTGCCGGGGAGCTGTTTTTT. The chain is built from TRBV9 and TRBJ2-2; TRBD1 agrees at 8 bases. Losses at the gene ends were 0 bases for V and 6 bases for J; bases not matched to a gene: 7. The CDR3 runs 16 residues. The germline gives CDR1 SGDLS, CDR2 YYNGEE.

V is TRBV2 and J is TRBJ1-2; TRBD1 matches 9 bases. From germline, CDR1 is SNHLY and CDR2 FYNNEI. After removal of 8 bases from V and 8 bases from J, the junction contained 6 bases not matched to a gene. CDR3 size: 12 residues. The CDR3 nucleotides read TGTGCCAGCGGGGACAGGGTGGTGGGCTACACCTTC. Translated: CASGDRVVGYTF.